These 28 T cell receptor beta chains were sequenced from one sample in a study of cytomegalovirus exposure and HLA in healthy donors. It was with 60 Vbeta and 13 Jbeta primers that the PCR ran. Generated by immunoSEQ multiplex PCR, the TCRdb table keeps only in-frame clones and is missing some. Altogether some 130,000 clones are present, about 80% being singletons, with the ten largest covering around 2%. The material sequenced was PBMCs. Source of these receptors: a young man in good health and CMV-seronegative.

The genes are TRBV6-5 and TRBJ2-5; 7 bases are a match to TRBD1. The CDR3 is 14 amino acids. With V trimmed by 0 bases and J by 5 bases, 3 bases remained unmatched. Germline V gives CDR1 MNHEY, CDR2 SVGAGI. DNA of the CDR3: TGTGCCAGCAGTTACTCTAGGGGGCTGGAGACCCAGTACTTC. This translates into CASSYSRGLETQYF.

V gene TRBV7-8 combines with J gene TRBJ2-7; a possible D gene is TRBD1 (6 bases). The CDR3 consists of 16 residues. Germline V gene lookup returns CDR1 SGHVS and CDR2 FQNEAQ. Trimming left V 4 bases short and J 3 bases short, with 19 bases between. The CDR3 sequence is CASSSPSAQGNYEQYF. In DNA, the CDR3 is TGTGCCAGCAGCTCCCCCTCCGCACAGGGTAACTACGAGCAGTACTTC.

The V gene is TRBV23-1, the J gene TRBJ2-1; 15 nucleotides align to TRBD2. TRBV23-1 qualifies as an ORF whose function is uncertain. The CDR3 loop spans 20 amino acids. The J segment lost 6 bases and the V segment lost 2 bases, leaving 14 bases of the junction unmatched. The CDR3 loop reads CASSQTSWTSGRVWGNEQFF. The CDR3 DNA follows: TGCGCCAGCAGTCAAACTTCCTGGACTAGCGGGAGGGTATGGGGCAATGAGCAGTTCTTC.

This chain uses TRBV5-1 with TRBJ1-5, with D unresolved. The V end lost 4 bases, the J end lost 4 bases, and 15 bases lay between the germline ends. Germline-derived CDR1 and CDR2 are SGHRS and YFSETQ. The CDR3 consists of 15 residues. DNA for the CDR3: TGCGCCAGCAGCCCGGGAACCTCCCCTAATCAGCCCCAGCATTTT. It translates to CASSPGTSPNQPQHF.

The chain couples TRBV6-1 to TRBJ1-2; TRBD1 agrees at 8 bases. CDR3 size: 14 residues. Germline V gene sequence: CDR1 MNHNS, CDR2 SASEGT. V was clipped by 5 bases and J by 1 base; unmatched bases: 3. The CDR3 DNA sequence: TGTGCCAGCAGTATCGACAGGGGTAACTATGGCTACACCTTC. It encodes CASSIDRGNYGYTF.

CDR3 nucleotide sequence: TGCGCCAGCACCCCTCTCCGGGACACTCCCTTTGCTGGGGAGCTGTTTTTT. Protein product: CASTPLRDTPFAGELFF. The rearrangement joins TRBV10-2 to TRBJ2-2; D is possibly TRBD1 (6 bases). The CDR3 is 17 amino acids. V dropped 7 bases and J dropped 8 bases, with 26 bases sitting between them. Germline loops: CDR1 WSHSY, CDR2 SAAADI.

This chain links TRBV10-2 with TRBJ1-3, with TRBD1 identical over 7 bases. Germline V gene data show CDR1 as WSHSY and CDR2 as SAAADI. The CDR3 covers 16 residues. The J segment lost 4 bases and the V segment lost 6 bases, leaving 12 bases of the junction unmatched. The CDR3 DNA sequence: TGCGCCAGCAGCCCTTCAGGACAGGCGAGAGGAAACACCATATATTTT. It specifies CASSPSGQARGNTIYF.

The gene calls are TRBV19 and TRBJ1-5, with D unresolved. V lost 6 bases and J 7 bases, leaving 19 bases between the germline ends. There are 15 residues in the CDR3. Germline values: CDR1 LNHDA, CDR2 SQIVND (reference sequence). The CDR3 region is CASSPSPADNQPQHF. For the CDR3, the DNA is TGTGCCAGTAGCCCCTCCCCGGCCGACAACCAGCCCCAGCATTTT.

The chain carries TRBV20-1 and TRBJ2-3; D gene unclear. The CDR3 has 11 residues. The germline V and J ends were trimmed by 3 bases and 3 bases, with 4 bases remaining between them. Germline V lookup: CDR1 DFQATT, CDR2 SNEGSKA (reference sequence). The CDR3 spells CSARRTDTQYF. The CDR3 DNA reads as TGCAGTGCTAGGAGGACAGATACGCAGTATTTT.

The chain carries TRBV6-5 and TRBJ2-7; the match to TRBD2 covers 9 bases. The J segment lost 0 bases and the V segment lost 7 bases, leaving 4 bases of the junction unmatched. This CDR3 spans 14 amino acids. Germline V lookup: CDR1 MNHEY, CDR2 SVGAGI. The DNA of the CDR3 is TGTGCCAGCAAACTAGCGGGTTACTCCTACGAGCAGTACTTC. Residues: CASKLAGYSYEQYF.

The rearrangement links TRBV27 to TRBJ2-7; D gene unclear. The germline V gene encodes CDR1 MNHEY and CDR2 SMNVEV (reference sequence). Trimming cost V 5 bases and J 6 bases, with 8 bases left between them. The CDR3 loop spans 11 amino acids. As DNA, the CDR3 is TGTGCCAGCAGTGTAACAGTCGAGCAGTACTTC. Translated: CASSVTVEQYF.

This chain joins TRBV13 and TRBJ2-7, with D maybe TRBD2 (6 bases). Germline CDR1 PRHDT, CDR2 FYEKMQ (reference sequence). The CDR3 spans 14 residues. V lost 6 bases, J lost 5 bases, and 17 bases lay in between. CDR3: CASSPRGEPHEQYF. CDR3 nucleotide sequence: TGTGCCAGCAGTCCGCGGGGAGAGCCCCACGAGCAGTACTTC. The full variable domain, rest sourced from reference TRBV13 and TRBJ2-7, is AAGVIQSPRHLIKEKRETATLKCYPIPRHDTVYWYQQGPGQDPQFLISFYEKMQSDKGSIPDRFSAQQFSDYHSELNMSSLELGDSALYFCASSPRGEPHEQYFGPGTRLTVT.

The chain recombines TRBV2 with TRBJ2-7, with a possible D match to TRBD2 (5 bases). Germline CDR1 reads SNHLY; CDR2 reads FYNNEI. The length of the CDR3 is 14 residues. The V end lost 7 bases, the J end lost 2 bases, and 15 bases lay between the germline ends. CDR3 sequence reads: CASNLLRAAYEQYF. The CDR3 DNA is TGTGCCAGCAACCTGTTGCGGGCAGCCTACGAGCAGTACTTC.

The chain uses TRBV30 and TRBJ1-1; TRBD1 matches at 8 bases. V lost 4 bases to trimming and J lost 5 bases; unmatched junction nucleotides: 15. The germline gives CDR1 GTSNPN, CDR2 SVGIG (reference sequence). The CDR3 is 16 residues long. The CDR3 is CAWTPMGQVGSTEAFF. The CDR3, as DNA: TGTGCCTGGACTCCAATGGGACAGGTTGGTAGTACTGAAGCTTTCTTT.

V and J are TRBV30 and TRBJ1-6; 9 nucleotides line up with TRBD1. Per the germline V gene, CDR1 is GTSNPN and CDR2 is SVGIG (reference sequence). The CDR3 has 15 residues. J was trimmed by 0 bases and V by 5 bases; bases with no gene match: 2. The CDR3 region has the DNA TGTGCCTGGGGACAGGGGAGCTCCTATAATTCACCCCTCCACTTT. Its protein is CAWGQGSSYNSPLHF.

The V and J genes are TRBV18 and TRBJ1-1; 8 bases are a match to TRBD1. V trimming: 3 bases; J trimming: 0 bases; junction bases outside the gene matches: 3. The CDR3 covers 15 residues. Germline V gene lookup returns CDR1 KGHSH and CDR2 LQKENI. DNA for the CDR3: TGTGCCAGCTCACCCAACAGGGGGATGAACACTGAAGCTTTCTTT. Protein sequence: CASSPNRGMNTEAFF.

J is TRBJ2-7 and V is TRBV27; 9 bases match TRBD2. V shed 2 bases and J 3 bases; nucleotides not matched to a gene: 2. Germline V gene lookup returns CDR1 MNHEY and CDR2 SMNVEV (reference sequence). The CDR3 sequence is 14 residues long. CDR3: CASSLRREGYEQYF. The CDR3 DNA is TGTGCCAGCAGTTTACGGCGGGAGGGCTACGAGCAGTACTTC.

The chain joins TRBV10-2 to TRBJ2-5; 10 bases are a match to TRBD2. The CDR3 is 15 residues long. Germline CDR1 and CDR2: WSHSY and SAAADI. Trimming cost V 7 bases and J 1 base; bases outside gene matches: 6. The DNA of the CDR3 is TGCGCCAGCATCCTAGCGGGAGTCCCCCAAGAGACCCAGTACTTC. Its protein product is CASILAGVPQETQYF.

This rearrangement joins TRBV5-6 to TRBJ2-7, with 8 bases aligning to TRBD2. Germline V gives CDR1 SGHDT, CDR2 YYEEEE. CDR3 length: 14 amino acids. V trimming: 4 bases; J trimming: 3 bases; junction bases outside the gene matches: 6. CDR3 loop: CASSPGLAGYEQYF. The CDR3 DNA is TGTGCCAGCAGCCCCGGGCTAGCGGGCTACGAGCAGTACTTC.

The J gene is TRBJ2-3, the V gene TRBV29-1; 9 positions match TRBD2. The J segment lost 4 bases and the V segment lost 6 bases, leaving 2 bases of the junction unmatched. Germline values: CDR1 SQVTM, CDR2 ANQGSEA. This CDR3 comprises 12 residues. The CDR3 loop reads CSVAGGSDTQYF. DNA of the CDR3: TGCAGCGTCGCGGGAGGGTCAGATACGCAGTATTTT.

The chain uses TRBV19 and TRBJ1-2; 7 bases align to TRBD1. The CDR3 runs 17 residues. The V gene's germline CDR1 is LNHDA and CDR2 SQIVND (reference sequence). V lost 5 bases and J lost 4; bases outside the gene matches: 16. In nucleotides, the CDR3 is TGTGCCAGTAGTGGGAGACAGGGCGATTTGCTGAGCTATGGCTACACCTTC. Its translation: CASSGRQGDLLSYGYTF.

This sequence joins TRBV27 and TRBJ1-2, with TRBD1 matching 7 bases. Germline assignment: CDR1 MNHEY and CDR2 SMNVEV (reference sequence). CDR3 size: 13 residues. J gave up 6 bases and V 2 bases, and 3 bases lay outside the gene matches. The CDR3 DNA sequence: TGTGCCAGCAGTTTAGGACAGGCTCATGGCTACACCTTC. It codes for CASSLGQAHGYTF.

This sequence joins TRBV7-9 and TRBJ1-5, with TRBD1 identical over 9 bases. The CDR3 has 13 amino acids. Germline loops: CDR1 SEHNR, CDR2 FQNEAQ (reference sequence). The V and J ends lost 5 bases and 7 bases, in that order; junction bases with no gene match: 3. CDR3 loop: CASSADRGQPQHF. As DNA, the CDR3 is TGTGCCAGCAGCGCCGACAGGGGGCAGCCCCAGCATTTT.

This clone was seen just once. This chain links TRBV25-1 with TRBJ2-1; D unclear. The V end lost 10 bases, the J end lost 4 bases, and 11 bases lay between the germline ends. The CDR3 totals 12 residues. The germline gives CDR1 MGHDK, CDR2 SYGVNS. The DNA of the CDR3 is TGTGCCACTTGGGCTAATTACAATGAGCAGTTCTTC. It translates to CATWANYNEQFF.

This clone has just one count. The J gene is TRBJ2-1, the V gene TRBV6-5; possible D gene TRBD1, 6 bases. Germline-derived CDR1 and CDR2 are MNHEY and SVGAGI. This CDR3 comprises 14 residues. Between the trimmed V and J ends, which lost 5 bases and 3 bases, there was a span of 11 bases. The CDR3 coding sequence is TGTGCCAGCAGTCTACCGGGACACTACAATGAGCAGTTCTTC. Protein sequence: CASSLPGHYNEQFF.

The chain couples TRBV9 to TRBJ2-7; D might be TRBD1 (6 bases). CDR3 length: 14 amino acids. V dropped 4 bases and J dropped 2 bases, with 13 bases sitting between them. Germline V CDR1 and CDR2: SGDLS, YYNGEE. The CDR3 DNA is TGTGCCAGCAGCCCTTACAGGGAACCCTACGAGCAGTACTTC. Translation gives CASSPYREPYEQYF.

The gene calls are TRBV6-1 and TRBJ1-1; 8 bases line up with TRBD1. The CDR3 is 15 amino acids. Germline assignment: CDR1 MNHNS and CDR2 SASEGT. The J segment lost 0 bases and the V segment lost 7 bases, leaving 7 bases of the junction unmatched. CDR3 bases: TGTGCCAGCACCCTACCAGGGGGCATGAACACTGAAGCTTTCTTT. As protein: CASTLPGGMNTEAFF.

This clone was detected only a few times. CDR3: CASRPTGGFEKLFF. CDR3 sequence (DNA): TGTGCCAGCAGGCCGACGGGAGGGTTTGAAAAACTGTTTTTT. This sequence joins TRBV7-9 and TRBJ1-4; D is undetermined. Germline V gives CDR1 SEHNR, CDR2 FQNEAQ (reference sequence). CDR3 length: 14 amino acids. Trimming left V 6 bases short and J 7 bases short, with 15 bases between.